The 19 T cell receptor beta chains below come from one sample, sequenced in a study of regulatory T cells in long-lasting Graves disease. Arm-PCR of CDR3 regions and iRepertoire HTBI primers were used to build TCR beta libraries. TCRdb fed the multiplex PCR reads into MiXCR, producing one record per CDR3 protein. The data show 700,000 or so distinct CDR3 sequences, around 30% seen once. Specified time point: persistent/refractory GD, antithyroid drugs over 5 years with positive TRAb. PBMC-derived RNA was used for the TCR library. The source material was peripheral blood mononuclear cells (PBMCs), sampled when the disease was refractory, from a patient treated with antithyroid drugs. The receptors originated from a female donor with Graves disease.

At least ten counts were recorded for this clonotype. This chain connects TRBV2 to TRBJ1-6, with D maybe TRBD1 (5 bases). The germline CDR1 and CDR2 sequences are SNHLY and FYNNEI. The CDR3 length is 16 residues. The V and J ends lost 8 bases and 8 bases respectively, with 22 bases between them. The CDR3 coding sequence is TGTGCCAGCGCCGGGGACCAGGCCAGGCAGGATTCACCCCTCCACTTT. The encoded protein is CASAGDQARQDSPLHF.

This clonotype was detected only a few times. This CDR3 is CASRKPQGTEAFF. CDR3 DNA: TGTGCCAGCAGAAAACCACAGGGCACTGAAGCTTTCTTT. The chain has TRBV6-1 and TRBJ1-1; tentative D call: TRBD1 (6 bases). Trimming removed 6 bases from V and 4 bases from J, with 12 bases in between. Germline V gene sequence: CDR1 MNHNS, CDR2 SASEGT. The CDR3 has 13 residues.

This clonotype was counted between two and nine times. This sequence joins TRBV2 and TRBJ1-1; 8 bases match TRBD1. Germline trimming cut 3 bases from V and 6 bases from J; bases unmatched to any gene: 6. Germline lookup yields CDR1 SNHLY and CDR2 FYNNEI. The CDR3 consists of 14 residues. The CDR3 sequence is CASSETGEVPEAFF. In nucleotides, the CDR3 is TGTGCCAGCAGTGAGACAGGGGAGGTTCCTGAAGCTTTCTTT. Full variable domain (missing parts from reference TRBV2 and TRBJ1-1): EPEVTQTPSHQVTQMGQEVILRCVPISNHLYFYWYRQILGQKVEFLVSFYNNEISEKSEIFDDQFSVERPDGSNFTLKIRSTKLEDSAMYFCASSETGEVPEAFFGQGTRLTVV.

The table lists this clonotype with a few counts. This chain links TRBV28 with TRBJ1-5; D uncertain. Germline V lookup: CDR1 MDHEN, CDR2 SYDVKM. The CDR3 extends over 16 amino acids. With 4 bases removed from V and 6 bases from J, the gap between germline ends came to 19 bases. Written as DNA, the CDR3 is TGTGCCAGCAGTTCCCCGGGCCCCCTTCGGGGTCAGCCCCAGCATTTT. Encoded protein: CASSSPGPLRGQPQHF. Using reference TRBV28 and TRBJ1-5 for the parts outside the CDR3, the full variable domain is DVKVTQSSRYLVKRTGEKVFLECVQDMDHENMFWYRQDPGLGLRLIYFSYDVKMKEKGDIPEGYSVSREKKERFSLILESASTNQTSMYLCASSSPGPLRGQPQHFGDGTRLSIL.

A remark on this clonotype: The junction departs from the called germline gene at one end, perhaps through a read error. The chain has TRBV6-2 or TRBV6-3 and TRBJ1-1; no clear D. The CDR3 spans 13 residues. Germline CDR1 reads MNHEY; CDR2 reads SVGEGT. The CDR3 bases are TGTGCCAGCAGATCTGGGTGGGGAACTGGAGCTTTCTTT. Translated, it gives CASRSGWGTGAFF.

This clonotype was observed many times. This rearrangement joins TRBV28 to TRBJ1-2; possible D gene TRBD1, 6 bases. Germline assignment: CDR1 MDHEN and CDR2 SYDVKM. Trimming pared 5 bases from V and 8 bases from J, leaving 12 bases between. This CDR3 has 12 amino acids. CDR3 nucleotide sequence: TGTGCCAGCAGTACGGGGGCGAGAGGCTACACCTTC. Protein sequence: CASSTGARGYTF.

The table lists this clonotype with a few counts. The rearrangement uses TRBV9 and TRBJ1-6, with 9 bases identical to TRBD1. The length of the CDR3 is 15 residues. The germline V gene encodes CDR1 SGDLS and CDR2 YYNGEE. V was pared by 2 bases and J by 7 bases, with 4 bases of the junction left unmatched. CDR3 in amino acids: CASSVATGGNSPLHF. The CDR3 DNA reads TGTGCCAGCAGCGTTGCGACAGGGGGGAATTCACCCCTCCACTTT.

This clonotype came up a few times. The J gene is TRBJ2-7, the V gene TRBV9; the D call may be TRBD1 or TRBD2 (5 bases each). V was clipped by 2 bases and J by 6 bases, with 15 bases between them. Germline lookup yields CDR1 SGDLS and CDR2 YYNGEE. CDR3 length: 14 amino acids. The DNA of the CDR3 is TGTGCCAGCAGCGTCTCTTGGGGGAGTCCCGAGCAGTACTTC. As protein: CASSVSWGSPEQYF.

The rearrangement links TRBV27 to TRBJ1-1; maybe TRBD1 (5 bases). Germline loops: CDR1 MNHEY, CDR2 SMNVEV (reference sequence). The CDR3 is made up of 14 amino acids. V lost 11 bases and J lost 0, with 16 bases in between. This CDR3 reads CAAGPRGMNTEAFF. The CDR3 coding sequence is TGTGCCGCCGGACCCCGGGGCATGAACACTGAAGCTTTCTTT.

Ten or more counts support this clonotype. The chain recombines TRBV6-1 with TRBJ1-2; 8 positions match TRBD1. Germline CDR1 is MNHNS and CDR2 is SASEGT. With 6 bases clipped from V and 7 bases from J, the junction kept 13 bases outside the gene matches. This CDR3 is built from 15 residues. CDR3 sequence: CASSPDRGEGSGYTF. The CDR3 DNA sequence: TGTGCCAGCAGCCCCGACAGGGGAGAAGGGAGTGGCTACACCTTC.

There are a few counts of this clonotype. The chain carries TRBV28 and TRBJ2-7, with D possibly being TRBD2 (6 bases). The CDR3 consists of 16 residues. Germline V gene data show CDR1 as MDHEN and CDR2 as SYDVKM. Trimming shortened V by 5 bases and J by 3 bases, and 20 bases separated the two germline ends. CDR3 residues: CASSLPGRTFHYEQYF. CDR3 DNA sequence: TGTGCCAGCAGTCTTCCGGGGAGGACCTTCCACTACGAGCAGTACTTC.

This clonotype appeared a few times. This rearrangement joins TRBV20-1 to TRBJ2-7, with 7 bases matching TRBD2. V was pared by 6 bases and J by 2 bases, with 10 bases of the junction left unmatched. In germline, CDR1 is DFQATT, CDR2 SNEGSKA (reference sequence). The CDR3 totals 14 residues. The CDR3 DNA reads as TGCAGTGCCTCCAGACTAGCCGGGACCTACGAGCAGTACTTC. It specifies CSASRLAGTYEQYF.

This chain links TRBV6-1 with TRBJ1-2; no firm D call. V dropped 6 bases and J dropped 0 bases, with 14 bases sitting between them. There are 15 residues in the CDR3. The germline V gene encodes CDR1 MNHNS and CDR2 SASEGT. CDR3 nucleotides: TGTGCCAGCAGCCTTGGGGTCTTGGCTAACTATGGCTACACCTTC. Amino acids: CASSLGVLANYGYTF.

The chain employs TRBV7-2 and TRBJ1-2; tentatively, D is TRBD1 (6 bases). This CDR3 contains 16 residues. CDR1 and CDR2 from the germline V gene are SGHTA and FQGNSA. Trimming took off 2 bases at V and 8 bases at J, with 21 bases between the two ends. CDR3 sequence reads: CASSLRGWTAEGGYTF. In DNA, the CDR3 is TGTGCCAGCAGCTTAAGGGGTTGGACAGCGGAAGGGGGCTACACCTTC.

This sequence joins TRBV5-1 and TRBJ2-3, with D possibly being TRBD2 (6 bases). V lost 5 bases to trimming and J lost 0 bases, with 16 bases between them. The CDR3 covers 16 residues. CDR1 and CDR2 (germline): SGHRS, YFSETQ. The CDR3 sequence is CASSRSLAQSTDTQYF. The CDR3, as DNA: TGCGCCAGCAGTAGGTCTCTAGCGCAGAGCACAGATACGCAGTATTTT.

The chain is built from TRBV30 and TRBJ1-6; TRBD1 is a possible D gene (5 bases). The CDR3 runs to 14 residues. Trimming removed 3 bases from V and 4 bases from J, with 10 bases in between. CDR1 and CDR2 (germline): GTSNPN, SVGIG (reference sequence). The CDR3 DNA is TGTGCCTGGAGGGCAGGGATATATAATTCACCCCTCCACTTT. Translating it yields CAWRAGIYNSPLHF. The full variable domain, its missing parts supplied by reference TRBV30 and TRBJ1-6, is SQTIHQWPATLVQPVGSPLSLECTVEGTSNPNLYWYRQAAGRGLQLLFYSVGIGQISSEVPQNLSASRPQDRQFILSSKKLLLSDSGFYLCAWRAGIYNSPLHFGNGTRLTVT.

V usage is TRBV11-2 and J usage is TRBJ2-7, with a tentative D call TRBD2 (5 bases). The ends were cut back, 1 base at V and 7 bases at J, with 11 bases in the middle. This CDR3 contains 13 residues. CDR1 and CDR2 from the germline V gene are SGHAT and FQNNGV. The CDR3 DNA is TGTGCCAGCAGCTTAGGAGGGCCGTGGGAGCAGTACTTC. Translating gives CASSLGGPWEQYF.

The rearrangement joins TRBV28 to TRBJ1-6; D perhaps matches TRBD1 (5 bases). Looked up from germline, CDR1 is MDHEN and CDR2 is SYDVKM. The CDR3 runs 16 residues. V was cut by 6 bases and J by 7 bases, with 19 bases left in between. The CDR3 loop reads CASRSLAGTGNSPLHF. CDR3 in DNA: TGTGCCAGCAGGTCGTTAGCAGGGACCGGGAATTCACCCCTCCACTTT.

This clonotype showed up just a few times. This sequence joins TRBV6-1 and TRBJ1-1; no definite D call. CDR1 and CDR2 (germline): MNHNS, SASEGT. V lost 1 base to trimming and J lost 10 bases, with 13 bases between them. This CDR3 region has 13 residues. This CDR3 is CASSEVVSMRAFF. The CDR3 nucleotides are TGTGCCAGCAGTGAAGTGGTCAGCATGCGAGCTTTCTTT.